The clone carrying this TCR beta chain was detected once. The junction had 7 bases not matched to a gene; V was cut back by 0 bases and J by 6 bases. The CDR3 totals 16 residues. Germline-derived CDR1 and CDR2 are LGHNA and YNFKEQ. Donors were Caucasian adults residing in Nashville, Tennessee, USA. Genomic DNA of unsorted samples came from about 100 million PBMCs. The sample is drawn from a study of shared clonotypes between healthy human individuals. Study-wide background: Ranging from 18 to 49 in age, donors were a couple of women and three men.

The material for each subset, its genomic DNA, was split evenly across several immunoSEQ plates. Some clones are missing from TCRdb's copy, which holds only in-frame ones; the method was immunoSEQ multiplex PCR. The table lists about 480,000 clones, 60% to 80% of them singletons. Sequenced input: PBMCs. This TCR was sampled from a woman in her forties in good health. Some clones in this sample may be carry-over from other donors' samples. The chain employs TRBV4-2 and TRBJ2-3, with TRBD2 identical over 9 bases. CDR3 residues: CASSQELPSGADTQYF. The CDR3 DNA reads TGTGCCAGCAGCCAAGAGTTGCCTAGCGGGGCTGATACGCAGTATTTT.